This TCR beta chain was observed in a study of Ad26.COV2.S vaccination and SARS-CoV-2 variants. Between the trimmed V and J ends, which lost 4 bases and 4 bases, there was a span of 2 bases. The germline CDR1 and CDR2 sequences are MNHEY and SVGEGT. CDR3 size: 11 residues. The assay was immunoSEQ multiplex PCR, and TCRdb's table has in-frame clones only and misses some. The table includes some 460,000 clones, roughly 87% detected once. Regarding treatment: roughly 18 received Ad26.COV2.S at low or high dose, single or two shots; roughly five received placebo; per-sample allocation not given. The study sampled participants on day 63 after the first vaccine or placebo injection. A remark on this clone: Other DNA sequences in this specimen translate into the identical CDR3.

Specimen: peripheral blood, collected in a trial of Ad26.COV2.S vaccine versus placebo. The receptor was derived from a person between 18 and 65 years old who received the Ad26.COV2.S COVID-19 vaccine or a placebo. The chain joins TRBV6-2 or TRBV6-3 to TRBJ2-1; D ambiguous. Here the CDR3 reads CASSFYNEQFF. For the CDR3, the DNA is TGTGCCAGCAGTTTTTACAATGAGCAGTTCTTC.